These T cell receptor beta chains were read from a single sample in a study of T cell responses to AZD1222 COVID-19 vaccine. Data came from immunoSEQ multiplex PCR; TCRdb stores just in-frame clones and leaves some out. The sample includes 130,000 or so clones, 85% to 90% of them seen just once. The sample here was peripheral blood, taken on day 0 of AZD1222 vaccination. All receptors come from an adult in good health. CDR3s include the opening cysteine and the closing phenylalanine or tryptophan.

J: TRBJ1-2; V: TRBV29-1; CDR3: CSLRQGNGYTF
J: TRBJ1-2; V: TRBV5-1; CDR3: CASSLNDQVGYTF
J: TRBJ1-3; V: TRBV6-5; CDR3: CASSWRGYSGNTIYF
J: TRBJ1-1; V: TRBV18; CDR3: CASSGMTVGTEAFF
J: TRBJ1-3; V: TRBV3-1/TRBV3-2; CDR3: CASTPTASGNTIYF
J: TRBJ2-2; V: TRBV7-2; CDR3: CASSLEAAIAGELFF
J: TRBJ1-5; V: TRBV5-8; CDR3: CASSLRDRGYQPQHF
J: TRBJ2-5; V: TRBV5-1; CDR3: CASRSNLLGETQYF
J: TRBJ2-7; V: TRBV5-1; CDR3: CASSLSLAGSYEQYF
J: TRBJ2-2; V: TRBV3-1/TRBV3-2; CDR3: CASSTSGGRGGELFF
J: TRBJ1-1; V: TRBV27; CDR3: CASSPTVMNTEAFF
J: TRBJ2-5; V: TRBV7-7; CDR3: CASSRYRGAQETQYF
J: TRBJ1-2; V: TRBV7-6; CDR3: CASSGQGRGDDGYTF
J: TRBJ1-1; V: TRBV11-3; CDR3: CASSLLMNTEAFF
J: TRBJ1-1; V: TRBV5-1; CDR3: CASSWDRDTEAFF
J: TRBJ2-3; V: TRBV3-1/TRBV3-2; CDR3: CASSQKKMDREDTQYF
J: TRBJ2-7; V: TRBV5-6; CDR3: CASSWETGGYSYEQYF
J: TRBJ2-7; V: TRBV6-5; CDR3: CASKRDPNYEQYF
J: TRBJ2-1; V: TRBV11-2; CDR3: CASSLNSARGDNEQFF
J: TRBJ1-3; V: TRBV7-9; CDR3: CASSSPGPSGGNTIYF
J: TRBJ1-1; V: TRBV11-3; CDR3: CASSLGTGDTEAFF
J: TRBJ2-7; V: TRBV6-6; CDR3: CASRGLAGISYEQYF
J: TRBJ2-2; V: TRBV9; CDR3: CASTQWVDTGELFF
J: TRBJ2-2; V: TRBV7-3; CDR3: CASSLLVNTGELFF
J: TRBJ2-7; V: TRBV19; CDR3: CASSSPGGTYEQYF
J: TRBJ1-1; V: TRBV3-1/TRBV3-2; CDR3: CASSQSDLMAEAFF
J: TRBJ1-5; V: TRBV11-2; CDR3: CASSSQTGNNQPQHF
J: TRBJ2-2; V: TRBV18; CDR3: CASSAGLAGTANTGELFF
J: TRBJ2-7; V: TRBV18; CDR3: CASSPKQIYEQYF
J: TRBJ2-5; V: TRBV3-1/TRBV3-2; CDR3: CASRALVGETQYF
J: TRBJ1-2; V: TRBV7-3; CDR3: CASSFAPGTRYGYTF
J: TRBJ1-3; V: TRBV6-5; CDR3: CASSYYSSSSGNTIYF
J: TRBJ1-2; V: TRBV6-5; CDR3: CASSYRANHQGYTF
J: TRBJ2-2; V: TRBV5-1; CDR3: CASSLLGSIASRNTGELFF
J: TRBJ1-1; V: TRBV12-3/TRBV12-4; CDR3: CASSQGGRTEAFF
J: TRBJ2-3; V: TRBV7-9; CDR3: CASSSLTGGQDTQYF
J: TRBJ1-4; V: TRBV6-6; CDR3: CASSYGAMGEKLFF
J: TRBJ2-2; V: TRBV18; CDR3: CASSSTGTRNTGELFF
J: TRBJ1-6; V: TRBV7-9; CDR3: CASSSGTRNSPLHF